This TCR beta chain was identified in a study of shared clonotypes between healthy human individuals. About the research overall: Per donor, three plates held CD4 naive cells, three held CD4 memory, two held CD8 naive and one held CD8 memory.

Libraries were prepared by immunoSEQ multiplex PCR; TCRdb keeps only in-frame clonotypes and omits some of them. Of about 2.4 million clones in the sample, roughly 93% were seen once. The germline gives CDR1 MGHRA, CDR2 YSYEKL. The CDR3 is 16 amino acids. V gave up 4 bases and J gave up 2 bases, with 14 bases separating them. The clonotype comes from a man aged 18 to 30 in good health. Some clones in this sample may be carry-over from other donors' samples. The chain employs TRBV4-1 and TRBJ2-2; D may be TRBD1 or TRBD2 (5 bases each). The specimen was naive CD4+ T cells from PBMCs. The subset is: CD45RA+ positively selected. Here the CDR3 reads CASSLNTGANTGELFF. The CDR3 coding sequence is TGCGCCAGCAGCCTAAATACCGGGGCCAACACCGGGGAGCTGTTTTTT.